This TCR beta chain emerged from a study of cytomegalovirus exposure and HLA in healthy donors. About the study: The approximately 670 first-cohort repertoires and the roughly 120 validation repertoires shared the same platform, a later analysis reported.

The repertoire was sequenced with immunoSEQ multiplex PCR; TCRdb's copy has only in-frame clones and lacks some. The table has 65,000 or so clones, 92% seen once. The source material was PBMCs. The receptor's source is a woman aged 18-30 years in good health and CMV-seronegative.

For the CDR3, the DNA is TGTGCCAGCAGTCCCAGGAGGGATAATTCACCCCTCCACTTT. It yields the protein CASSPRRDNSPLHF. The chain has TRBV27 and TRBJ1-6; D is undetermined. V gave up 5 bases and J gave up 5 bases, with 10 bases separating them. The length of the CDR3 is 14 residues. The germline V gene encodes CDR1 MNHEY and CDR2 SMNVEV (reference sequence).